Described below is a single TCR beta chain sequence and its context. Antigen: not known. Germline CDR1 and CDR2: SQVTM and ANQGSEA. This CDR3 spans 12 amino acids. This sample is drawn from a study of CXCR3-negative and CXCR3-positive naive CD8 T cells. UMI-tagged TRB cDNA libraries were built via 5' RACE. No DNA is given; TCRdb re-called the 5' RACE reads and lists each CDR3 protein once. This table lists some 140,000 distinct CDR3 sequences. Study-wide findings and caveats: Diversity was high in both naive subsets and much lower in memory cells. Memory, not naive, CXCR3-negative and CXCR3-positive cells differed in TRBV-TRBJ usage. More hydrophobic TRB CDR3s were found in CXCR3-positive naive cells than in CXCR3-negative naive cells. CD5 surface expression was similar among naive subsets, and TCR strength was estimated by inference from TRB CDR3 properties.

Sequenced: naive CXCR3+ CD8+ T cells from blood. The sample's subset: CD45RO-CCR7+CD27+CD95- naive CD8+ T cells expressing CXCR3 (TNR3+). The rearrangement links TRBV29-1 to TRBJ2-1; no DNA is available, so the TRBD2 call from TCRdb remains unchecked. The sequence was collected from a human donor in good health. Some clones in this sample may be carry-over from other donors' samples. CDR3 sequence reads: CSVELGGNEQFF.